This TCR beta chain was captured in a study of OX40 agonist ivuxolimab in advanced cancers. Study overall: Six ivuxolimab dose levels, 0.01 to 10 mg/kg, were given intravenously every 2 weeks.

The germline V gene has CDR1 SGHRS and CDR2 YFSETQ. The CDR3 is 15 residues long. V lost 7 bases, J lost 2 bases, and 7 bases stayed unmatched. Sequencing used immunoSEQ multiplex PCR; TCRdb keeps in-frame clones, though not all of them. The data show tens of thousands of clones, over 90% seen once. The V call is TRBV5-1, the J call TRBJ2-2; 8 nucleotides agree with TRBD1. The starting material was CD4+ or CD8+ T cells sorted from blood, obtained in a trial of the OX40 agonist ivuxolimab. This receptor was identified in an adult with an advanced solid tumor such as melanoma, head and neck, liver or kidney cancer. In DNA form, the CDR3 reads TGCGCCAGCGGCGGACAGGGTCTAAACACCGGGGAGCTGTTTTTT. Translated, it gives CASGGQGLNTGELFF. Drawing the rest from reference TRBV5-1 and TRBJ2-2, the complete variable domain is KAGVTQTPRYLIKTRGQQVTLSCSPISGHRSVSWYQQTPGQGLQFLFEYFSETQRNKGNFPGRFSGRQFSNSRSEMNVSTLELGDSALYLCASGGQGLNTGELFFGEGSRLTVL.